This TCR beta chain was sequenced in a study of blood T cell repertoires in COVID-19. V lost 0 bases, J lost 3 bases, and 6 bases stayed unmatched. This CDR3 is 18 amino acids long. Germline values: CDR1 SGHDN, CDR2 FVKESK. What the recovered Cohort 3 donors had was two negative PCRs, clearance, or symptom resolution. Data came from immunoSEQ multiplex PCR; TCRdb stores just in-frame clones and leaves some out. Here the sample spans 150,000 to 200,000 clones, more than 75% being singletons. This chain joins TRBV14 and TRBJ2-6; 9 bases agree with TRBD1. The TCR originated in a woman aged 30 to 39 who had recovered from COVID-19. Sequencing was performed on PBMCs or T cells enriched from blood (not recorded which). The DNA for the CDR3 is TGTGCCAGCAGCCAAGATGGACAGGGGAGTTATGGGGCCAACGTCCTGACTTTC. Translation: CASSQDGQGSYGANVLTF.